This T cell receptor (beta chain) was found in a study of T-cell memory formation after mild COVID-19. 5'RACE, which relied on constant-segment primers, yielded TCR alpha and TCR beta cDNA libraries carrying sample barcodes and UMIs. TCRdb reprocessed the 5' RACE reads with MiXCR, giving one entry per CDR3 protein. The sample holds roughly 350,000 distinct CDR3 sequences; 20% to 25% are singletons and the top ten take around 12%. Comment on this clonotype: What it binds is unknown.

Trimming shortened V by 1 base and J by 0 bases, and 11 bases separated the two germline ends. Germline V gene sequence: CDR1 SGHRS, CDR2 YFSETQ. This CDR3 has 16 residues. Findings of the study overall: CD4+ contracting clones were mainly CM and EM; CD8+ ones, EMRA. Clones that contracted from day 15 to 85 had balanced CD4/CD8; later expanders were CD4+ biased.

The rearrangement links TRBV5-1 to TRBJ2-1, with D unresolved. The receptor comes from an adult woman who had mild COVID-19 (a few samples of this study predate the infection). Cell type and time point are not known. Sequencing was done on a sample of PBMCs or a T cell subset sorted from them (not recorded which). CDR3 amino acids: CASSLKGLSSYNEQFF. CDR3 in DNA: TGCGCCAGCAGCTTGAAGGGATTGAGCTCCTACAATGAGCAGTTCTTC.